A selection of T cell receptor beta chains follows, all from one sample in a study of T cell changes during pregnancy in multiple sclerosis. The table came from immunoSEQ multiplex PCR; TCRdb's copy has only in-frame clones and leaves some out. The table has tens of thousands of clones, roughly 91% seen once. This sample comprised CD4+ T cells from peripheral blood mononuclear cells, obtained in the second trimester of pregnancy. The origin of the receptors is a female donor with multiple sclerosis, enrolled in a pregnancy study. Each CDR3 is given with its conserved first and last residue. D genes are given only for firm matches. Not every row has a clone size; where given, it reads once, few, many or a size class.

j_gene: TRBJ1-2; v_gene: TRBV15; d_gene: NA; abundance: NA; len: 13; CDR3aa: CATSRDQTDGYTF; CDR3nt: TGTGCCACCAGCAGAGACCAGACAGATGGCTACACCTTC
j_gene: TRBJ1-5; v_gene: TRBV6-1; d_gene: NA; abundance: NA; len: 18; CDR3aa: CASSAPSGGWSSNQPQHF; CDR3nt: TGTGCCAGCAGTGCTCCCTCCGGGGGATGGAGTAGCAATCAGCCCCAGCATTTT
j_gene: TRBJ2-5; v_gene: TRBV7-3; d_gene: NA; abundance: NA; len: 15; CDR3aa: CASSLGPQPQETQYF; CDR3nt: TGTGCCAGCAGCTTAGGGCCCCAACCCCAAGAGACCCAGTACTTC
j_gene: TRBJ2-1; v_gene: TRBV11-2; d_gene: TRBD2; abundance: once; len: 17; CDR3aa: CASSRWSKLASNNEQFF; CDR3nt: TGTGCCAGCAGCCGGTGGAGCAAACTAGCGTCGAACAATGAGCAGTTCTTC
j_gene: TRBJ2-1; v_gene: TRBV6-5; d_gene: TRBD1; abundance: NA; len: 15; CDR3aa: CASSYSRQGGNEQFF; CDR3nt: TGTGCCAGCAGTTACTCTCGACAGGGCGGCAATGAGCAGTTCTTC
j_gene: TRBJ2-6; v_gene: TRBV19; d_gene: NA; abundance: once; len: 15; CDR3aa: CASSIVSSGANVLTF; CDR3nt: TGTGCCAGTAGTATAGTTAGCTCTGGGGCCAACGTCCTGACTTTC
j_gene: TRBJ2-3; v_gene: TRBV5-6; d_gene: TRBD2; abundance: NA; len: 16; CDR3aa: CASSRRLAGVSDTQYF; CDR3nt: TGTGCCAGCAGTCGTAGACTAGCGGGAGTCTCAGATACGCAGTATTTT
j_gene: TRBJ2-7; v_gene: TRBV5-1; d_gene: TRBD2; abundance: NA; len: 17; CDR3aa: CASSSGTSGRVSYEQYF; CDR3nt: TGCGCCAGCAGCTCCGGGACTAGCGGGAGAGTCTCCTACGAGCAGTACTTC
j_gene: TRBJ2-1; v_gene: TRBV11-2; d_gene: TRBD1; abundance: NA; len: 18; CDR3aa: CASSLVDRGRLRYNEQFF; CDR3nt: TGTGCCAGCAGCTTGGTAGACAGGGGGCGGCTAAGGTACAATGAGCAGTTCTTC
j_gene: TRBJ1-1; v_gene: TRBV7-2; d_gene: TRBD1; abundance: NA; len: 14; CDR3aa: CASSRDSGNTEAFF; CDR3nt: TGTGCCAGCAGCCGGGACAGCGGAAACACTGAAGCTTTCTTT
j_gene: TRBJ2-7; v_gene: TRBV30; d_gene: TRBD1; abundance: few; len: 15; CDR3aa: CARGTGTGPSREQYF; CDR3nt: TGTGCCCGAGGGACTGGGACAGGACCCTCGCGGGAGCAGTACTTC
j_gene: TRBJ2-7; v_gene: TRBV5-1; d_gene: NA; abundance: NA; len: 14; CDR3aa: CASSLVTQPGEQYF; CDR3nt: TGCGCCAGCAGCTTGGTGACACAACCAGGGGAGCAGTACTTC
j_gene: TRBJ1-2; v_gene: TRBV6-1; d_gene: TRBD1; abundance: NA; len: 13; CDR3aa: CASSPTGIYGYTF; CDR3nt: TGTGCCAGCAGTCCGACAGGGATCTATGGCTACACCTTC
j_gene: TRBJ2-2; v_gene: TRBV10-1; d_gene: TRBD1; abundance: NA; len: 14; CDR3aa: CASSGTGVTGELFF; CDR3nt: TGCGCCAGCAGCGGGACAGGGGTCACCGGGGAGCTGTTTTTT
j_gene: TRBJ2-4; v_gene: TRBV5-1; d_gene: NA; abundance: NA; len: 14; CDR3aa: CASSLDRAKNIQYF; CDR3nt: TGCGCCAGCAGCTTGGACAGAGCCAAAAACATTCAGTACTTC
j_gene: TRBJ1-2; v_gene: TRBV5-1; d_gene: NA; abundance: NA; len: 13; CDR3aa: CASSEGGAYGYTF; CDR3nt: TGCGCCAGCAGTGAGGGCGGAGCCTATGGCTACACCTTC
j_gene: TRBJ2-1; v_gene: TRBV28; d_gene: NA; abundance: NA; len: 13; CDR3aa: CASSSPTYNEQFF; CDR3nt: TGTGCCAGCAGCTCACCAACTTACAATGAGCAGTTCTTC
j_gene: TRBJ2-5; v_gene: TRBV7-9; d_gene: NA; abundance: NA; len: 18; CDR3aa: CASSLNPSTGTSRETQYF; CDR3nt: TGTGCCAGCAGCCTCAACCCGTCGACAGGCACGTCAAGGGAGACCCAGTACTTC
j_gene: TRBJ2-5; v_gene: TRBV19; d_gene: NA; abundance: NA; len: 13; CDR3aa: CASRTAGSETQYF; CDR3nt: TGTGCCAGTCGCACCGCAGGCTCAGAGACCCAGTACTTC
j_gene: TRBJ1-2; v_gene: TRBV5-1; d_gene: TRBD1; abundance: NA; len: 14; CDR3aa: CASSAGQGSFGYTF; CDR3nt: TGCGCCAGCAGCGCGGGACAGGGCTCATTTGGCTACACCTTC
j_gene: TRBJ2-7; v_gene: TRBV2; d_gene: TRBD1; abundance: NA; len: 15; CDR3aa: CASSRSGTGGGEQYF; CDR3nt: TGTGCCAGCAGCAGATCCGGGACAGGGGGTGGAGAGCAGTACTTC
j_gene: TRBJ2-7; v_gene: TRBV7-8; d_gene: TRBD2; abundance: once; len: 19; CDR3aa: CASSRTSGSFEGGSYEQYF; CDR3nt: TGTGCCAGCAGCCGAACTAGCGGGAGCTTCGAGGGGGGATCCTACGAGCAGTACTTC